These 30 T cell receptor beta chains were sequenced from one sample in a study of cytomegalovirus exposure and HLA in healthy donors. Use of 60 Vbeta and 13 Jbeta primers characterized the PCR. The repertoire was sequenced with immunoSEQ multiplex PCR; TCRdb's copy has only in-frame clones and lacks some. Counted here are some 110,000 clones, roughly 77% occurring once; the ten biggest clones make up 2.5%. Material: PBMCs. These receptors all come from a man aged 35 to 55 in good health and CMV-seronegative.

The chain recombines TRBV18 with TRBJ1-1; 9 nucleotides match TRBD1. With V trimmed by 8 bases and J by 4 bases, 8 bases remained unmatched. The CDR3 runs 14 residues. CDR1 and CDR2 (germline): KGHSH, LQKENI. This CDR3 is CASLKGQGITEAFF. CDR3 DNA sequence: TGTGCCAGCCTTAAAGGACAGGGGATCACTGAAGCTTTCTTT.

The chain couples TRBV6-1 to TRBJ2-7; 8 nucleotides line up with TRBD2. Germline V gene data show CDR1 as MNHNS and CDR2 as SASEGT. The junction had 8 bases not matched to a gene; V was cut back by 8 bases and J by 2 bases. This CDR3 comprises 14 residues. For the CDR3, the DNA is TGTGCCAGCTTCTACGGGGGGGGAACCTACGAGCAGTACTTC. It codes for CASFYGGGTYEQYF.

The rearrangement uses TRBV6-6 and TRBJ1-6; D uncertain. Trimming took 7 bases from V and 8 from J, leaving 12 bases between them. The V gene's germline CDR1 is MNHNY and CDR2 SVGAGI (reference sequence). This CDR3 spans 13 amino acids. This CDR3 reads CASTRSEHSPLHF. The CDR3 DNA reads as TGTGCCAGCACCAGGTCCGAACATTCACCCCTCCACTTT.

V and J are TRBV18 and TRBJ1-4; no clear D gene. The CDR3 spans 14 residues. V lost 6 bases, J lost 3 bases, and 11 bases lay in between. Germline CDR1 and CDR2: KGHSH and LQKENI. The CDR3 reads CASSYSTANEKLFF. CDR3 DNA: TGTGCCAGCTCCTACAGCACGGCTAATGAAAAACTGTTTTTT.

The gene calls are TRBV9 and TRBJ1-4; 7 bases are a match to TRBD1. The CDR3 is 16 residues long. V shed 0 bases and J 8 bases; nucleotides not matched to a gene: 10. Germline V CDR1 and CDR2: SGDLS, YYNGEE. This chain's CDR3 is CASSVAGQGVGEKLFF. CDR3 sequence (DNA): TGTGCCAGCAGCGTAGCGGGTCAGGGGGTTGGCGAAAAACTGTTTTTT.

The CDR3 DNA is TGCAGCGTGATCACACAGGGGGCGACTGAGTATTTT. It is translated as CSVITQGATEYF. The rearrangement joins TRBV29-1 to TRBJ2-3, with 9 bases lining up with TRBD1. CDR3 length: 12 residues. Trimming cost V 6 bases and J 13 bases; bases outside gene matches: 11. Germline loops: CDR1 SQVTM, CDR2 ANQGSEA.

The chain has TRBV5-1 and TRBJ2-1, with D perhaps TRBD1 (5 bases). There are 14 residues in the CDR3. V was cut by 1 base and J by 9 bases, with 14 bases left in between. From germline, CDR1 is SGHRS and CDR2 YFSETQ. CDR3 sequence (DNA): TGCGCCAGCAGCTTGAACCAGGGATTGGGTGAGCAGTTCTTC. Protein sequence: CASSLNQGLGEQFF.

The chain recombines TRBV11-2 with TRBJ1-1, with 7 nucleotides matching TRBD1. There are 15 residues in the CDR3. Germline V gives CDR1 SGHAT, CDR2 FQNNGV. The V and J ends lost 5 bases and 5 bases, in that order; junction bases with no gene match: 11. The CDR3 nucleotides read TGTGCCAGCAGCAAACGACAGGGAGCGGGTACTGAAGCTTTCTTT. This encodes CASSKRQGAGTEAFF.

The rearrangement uses TRBV9 and TRBJ2-7, with D possibly TRBD2 on 5 matching bases. The CDR3 contains 16 residues. The V end was cut by 5 bases, the J end by 3 bases, with 21 bases between. Looked up from germline, CDR1 is SGDLS and CDR2 is YYNGEE. CDR3 nucleotide sequence: TGTGCCAGCAGTTTAACAAGGACTTTAATTCACTACGAGCAGTACTTC. Translating gives CASSLTRTLIHYEQYF.

The CDR3, as DNA: TGTGCCAGCAGCTTAGACGTCAGGAACACTGAAGCTTTCTTT. Encoded protein: CASSLDVRNTEAFF. The chain uses TRBV13 and TRBJ1-1; D remains unclear. Trimming left V 1 base short and J 1 base short, with 7 bases between. This CDR3 comprises 14 residues. CDR1 and CDR2 (germline): PRHDT, FYEKMQ (reference sequence). Filled out from reference TRBV13 and TRBJ1-1, the complete variable domain reads AAGVIQSPRHLIKEKRETATLKCYPIPRHDTVYWYQQGPGQDPQFLISFYEKMQSDKGSIPDRFSAQQFSDYHSELNMSSLELGDSALYFCASSLDVRNTEAFFGQGTRLTVV.

This clone was detected only a few times. The chain joins TRBV5-1 to TRBJ2-3, with TRBD2 identical over 14 bases. Germline CDR1 and CDR2: SGHRS and YFSETQ. The CDR3 is made up of 19 amino acids. V gave up 1 base and J gave up 2 bases; unmatched junction bases: 9. The CDR3 loop reads CASSLIGGTSGRTTDTQYF. DNA of the CDR3: TGCGCCAGCAGCTTGATAGGCGGGACTAGCGGGAGAACCACAGATACGCAGTATTTT.

The V gene is TRBV4-2, the J gene TRBJ1-4; 8 bases fit TRBD1. CDR1 and CDR2 from the germline V gene are LGHNA and YNFKEQ. The CDR3 loop spans 18 amino acids. J was trimmed by 0 bases and V by 1 base; bases with no gene match: 7. CDR3 residues: CASSQGQGIVATNEKLFF. The CDR3 DNA sequence: TGTGCCAGCAGCCAAGGACAGGGGATAGTTGCAACTAATGAAAAACTGTTTTTT.

This clone was recorded once. The rearrangement joins TRBV7-9 to TRBJ2-5; D may be TRBD2 (6 bases). V gave up 5 bases and J gave up 2 bases, with 9 bases separating them. Germline V gene lookup returns CDR1 SEHNR and CDR2 FQNEAQ (reference sequence). The CDR3 is 13 amino acids. CDR3 protein: CASSRRDQETQYF. The CDR3 coding sequence is TGTGCCAGCAGCCGGCGGGATCAAGAGACCCAGTACTTC.

The chain links TRBV7-7 to TRBJ1-1; 8 bases agree with TRBD1. Germline-derived CDR1 and CDR2 are SSHAT and FNYEAQ (reference sequence). CDR3 size: 14 residues. Trimming took 3 bases from V and 6 from J; bases not matched to a gene: 6. The CDR3 protein is CASSFLGQGPEAFF. In DNA, the CDR3 is TGTGCCAGCAGCTTCCTCGGACAGGGCCCTGAAGCTTTCTTT. The full variable domain, with the rest looked up from reference TRBV7-7 and TRBJ1-1, is GAGVSQSPRYKVTKRGQDVTLRCDPISSHATLYWYQQALGQGPEFLTYFNYEAQPDKSGLPSDRFSAERPEGSISTLTIQRTEQRDSAMYRCASSFLGQGPEAFFGQGTRLTVV.

The chain employs TRBV7-2 and TRBJ2-7; maybe TRBD2 (6 bases). V lost 5 bases to trimming and J lost 3 bases, with 17 bases between them. CDR1 SGHTA and CDR2 FQGNSA come from the germline V gene. The CDR3 loop spans 15 amino acids. The CDR3: CASSLPRAGFYEQYF. CDR3 in DNA: TGTGCCAGCAGCCTCCCTCGTGCGGGGTTCTACGAGCAGTACTTC.

The chain couples TRBV19 to TRBJ1-2; D is ambiguous. This CDR3 comprises 15 residues. The V and J ends lost 0 bases and 0 bases respectively, with 8 bases between them. Germline CDR1 LNHDA, CDR2 SQIVND (reference sequence). This CDR3 is CASSIDTGSNYGYTF. Here the CDR3 DNA reads TGTGCCAGTAGTATAGATACGGGGTCTAACTATGGCTACACCTTC.

This clone was seen a single time. The chain carries TRBV19 and TRBJ2-4, with TRBD1 matching over 9 bases. J was trimmed by 3 bases and V by 3 bases; bases with no gene match: 3. The germline CDR1 and CDR2 sequences are LNHDA and SQIVND (reference sequence). The CDR3 extends over 15 amino acids. The CDR3 sequence: CASSIWGQGKNIQYF. CDR3 sequence (DNA): TGTGCCAGTAGTATCTGGGGACAGGGCAAAAACATTCAGTACTTC.

The V gene is TRBV11-2, the J gene TRBJ1-6, with 9 bases identical to TRBD1. V lost 4 bases and J lost 8; bases outside the gene matches: 6. Germline values: CDR1 SGHAT, CDR2 FQNNGV. The CDR3 covers 15 residues. As DNA, the CDR3 is TGTGCCAGCAGCTCCCGGACAGGGGTTTATTCACCCCTCCACTTT. Its translation: CASSSRTGVYSPLHF. The full variable domain, rest sourced from reference TRBV11-2 and TRBJ1-6, is EAGVAQSPRYKIIEKRQSVAFWCNPISGHATLYWYQQILGQGPKLLIQFQNNGVVDDSQLPKDRFSAERLKGVDSTLKIQPAKLEDSAVYLCASSSRTGVYSPLHFGNGTRLTVT.

The chain has TRBV4-1 and TRBJ2-4; TRBD2 matches 10 bases. This CDR3 has 15 residues. V shed 0 bases and J 7 bases; nucleotides not matched to a gene: 3. From germline, CDR1 is MGHRA and CDR2 YSYEKL. The CDR3 DNA is TGCGCCAGCAGCCAAGATAGCGGGGGGAACAACATTCAGTACTTC. Translation gives CASSQDSGGNNIQYF.

Of note for this clone: Sequence at one end of the junction differs from germline and may be a read error. The gene calls are TRBV25-1 and TRBJ1-6, with TRBD1 identical over 11 bases. This CDR3 contains 15 residues. Germline CDR1 reads MGHDK; CDR2 reads SYGVNS. The CDR3 reads CASRAGTGGNSPLRF. The DNA for the CDR3 is TGTGCCAGCAGGGCCGGGACAGGGGGTAATTCACCCCTCCGCTTT.

This chain links TRBV7-8 with TRBJ2-3, with D perhaps matching TRBD2 (6 bases). V lost 5 bases and J 2 bases, leaving 14 bases between the germline ends. From germline, CDR1 is SGHVS and CDR2 FQNEAQ. The CDR3 sequence is 15 residues long. CDR3 loop: CASSLIADYTDTQYF. CDR3 in DNA: TGTGCCAGCAGCCTAATAGCGGACTACACAGATACGCAGTATTTT. The full variable domain, in which reference TRBV7-8 and TRBJ2-3 provide the parts outside the CDR3, is GAGVSQSPRYKVAKRGQDVALRCDPISGHVSLFWYQQALGQGPEFLTYFQNEAQLDKSGLPSDRFFAERPEGSVSTLKIQRTQQEDSAVYLCASSLIADYTDTQYFGPGTRLTVL.

On this clone: Within the sample, other DNA sequences also encode this same CDR3. The chain links TRBV5-1 to TRBJ2-3; 8 nucleotides agree with TRBD2. With 5 bases clipped from V and 3 bases from J, the junction kept 5 bases outside the gene matches. The CDR3 length is 14 residues. Germline V lookup: CDR1 SGHRS, CDR2 YFSETQ. In DNA form, the CDR3 reads TGCGCCAGCAGATCAGCGGGGGAGACAGATACGCAGTATTTT. It translates to CASRSAGETDTQYF.

This chain links TRBV10-1 with TRBJ2-3, with TRBD2 matching over 7 bases. With V trimmed by 3 bases and J by 10 bases, 16 bases remained unmatched. The germline CDR1 and CDR2 sequences are WNHNN and SYGVQD (reference sequence). The CDR3 sequence is 16 residues long. CDR3 region: CASSESRTRVQAAQYF. As DNA, the CDR3 is TGCGCCAGCAGTGAATCCAGGACTAGGGTCCAAGCTGCGCAGTATTTT.

This clone was counted a few times. V is TRBV10-3 and J is TRBJ2-3, with 7 bases matching TRBD1. The germline CDR1 and CDR2 sequences are ENHRY and SYGVKD. The junction had 5 bases not matched to a gene; V was cut back by 6 bases and J by 2 bases. This CDR3 spans 14 amino acids. CDR3 region: CAISRQGSTDTQYF. CDR3 DNA: TGTGCCATCAGCCGACAGGGATCCACAGATACGCAGTATTTT.

This clone has just a few counts. V and J are TRBV5-1 and TRBJ2-2, with D possibly matching TRBD2 (5 bases). Trimming cost V 4 bases and J 6 bases, with 16 bases left between them. In germline, CDR1 is SGHRS, CDR2 YFSETQ. The CDR3 totals 15 residues. Here the CDR3 DNA reads TGCGCCAGCAGCCCGGTAGAGGGTAGCGCCGGGGAGCTGTTTTTT. It specifies CASSPVEGSAGELFF.

This clone was found a few times. The gene calls are TRBV7-7 and TRBJ2-2; possible D gene TRBD1, 5 bases. V was clipped by 4 bases and J by 4 bases, with 13 bases between them. Per germline, CDR1 SSHAT and CDR2 FNYEAQ (reference sequence). The CDR3 sequence is 15 residues long. The CDR3 reads CASSWADTPTGELFF. The DNA of the CDR3 is TGTGCCAGCAGCTGGGCGGACACTCCCACCGGGGAGCTGTTTTTT.

The chain employs TRBV7-6 and TRBJ1-4, with D possibly being TRBD1 (6 bases). The V end lost 5 bases, the J end lost 12 bases, and 19 bases lay between the germline ends. There are 14 residues in the CDR3. CDR1 and CDR2 (germline): SGHVS, FNYEAQ. The CDR3 nucleotides read TGTGCCAGCAGCCCCGGACAGTCCTTAGGGCAACTGTTTTTT. Encoded protein: CASSPGQSLGQLFF.

Note on this clone: Other nucleotide sequences in the sample specify the same CDR3. The rearrangement links TRBV27 to TRBJ2-7; 11 bases map to TRBD1. There are 15 residues in the CDR3. The ends lost 4 bases at V and 4 bases at J; junction bases unmatched: 6. Looked up from germline, CDR1 is MNHEY and CDR2 is SMNVEV (reference sequence). The CDR3 sequence: CASSSTGTGGYEQYF. The CDR3 DNA reads as TGTGCCAGCAGTTCAACCGGGACAGGGGGGTACGAGCAGTACTTC.

The chain is built from TRBV11-2 and TRBJ1-4, with D unclear. The germline gives CDR1 SGHAT, CDR2 FQNNGV. V was clipped by 0 bases and J by 12 bases, with 8 bases between them. This CDR3 spans 12 amino acids. The CDR3 loop reads CASSLDPVELFF. The CDR3 DNA follows: TGTGCCAGCAGCTTAGATCCGGTGGAACTGTTTTTT. The whole variable domain, filled in from reference TRBV11-2 and TRBJ1-4, reads EAGVAQSPRYKIIEKRQSVAFWCNPISGHATLYWYQQILGQGPKLLIQFQNNGVVDDSQLPKDRFSAERLKGVDSTLKIQPAKLEDSAVYLCASSLDPVELFFGSGTQLSVL.

The V and J genes are TRBV5-1 and TRBJ2-4, with D perhaps matching TRBD1 (6 bases). Between the trimmed V and J ends, which lost 5 bases and 0 bases, there was a span of 12 bases. The germline V gene encodes CDR1 SGHRS and CDR2 YFSETQ. The CDR3 is made up of 15 amino acids. The CDR3 sequence: CASSLLQGAKNIQYF. CDR3 DNA: TGCGCCAGCAGTCTCCTACAGGGAGCCAAAAACATTCAGTACTTC.